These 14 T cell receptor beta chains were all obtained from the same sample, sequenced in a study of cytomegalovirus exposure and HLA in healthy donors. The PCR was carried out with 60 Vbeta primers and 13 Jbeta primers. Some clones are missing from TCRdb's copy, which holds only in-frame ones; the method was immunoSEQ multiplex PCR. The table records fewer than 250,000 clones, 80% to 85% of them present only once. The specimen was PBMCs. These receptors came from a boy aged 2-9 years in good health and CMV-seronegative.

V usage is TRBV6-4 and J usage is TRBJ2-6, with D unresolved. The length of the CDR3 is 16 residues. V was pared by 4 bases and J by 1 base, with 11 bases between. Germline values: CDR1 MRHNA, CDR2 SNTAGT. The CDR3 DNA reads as TGTGCCAGCAGTGCCGGTTCGAAGTCTGGGGCCAACGTCCTGACTTTC. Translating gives CASSAGSKSGANVLTF.

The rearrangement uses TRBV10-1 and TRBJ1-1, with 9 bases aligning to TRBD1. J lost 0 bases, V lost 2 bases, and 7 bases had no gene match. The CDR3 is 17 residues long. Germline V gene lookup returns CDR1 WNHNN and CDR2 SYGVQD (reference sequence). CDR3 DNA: TGCGCCAGCAGTGAGGGGACAGGGAGTTGGCTGAACACTGAAGCTTTCTTT. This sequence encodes CASSEGTGSWLNTEAFF.

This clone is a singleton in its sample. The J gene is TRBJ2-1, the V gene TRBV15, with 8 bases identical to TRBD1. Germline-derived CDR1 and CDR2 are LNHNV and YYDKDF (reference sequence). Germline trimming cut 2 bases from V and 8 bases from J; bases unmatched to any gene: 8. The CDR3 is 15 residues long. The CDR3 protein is CATSRTGQGGYEQFF. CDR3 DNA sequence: TGTGCCACCAGCAGAACAGGACAGGGCGGCTATGAGCAGTTCTTC. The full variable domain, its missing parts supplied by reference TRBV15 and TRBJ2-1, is DAMVIQNPRYQVTQFGKPVTLSCSQTLNHNVMYWYQQKSSQAPKLLFHYYDKDFNNEADTPDNFQSRRPNTSFCFLDIRSPGLGDTAMYLCATSRTGQGGYEQFFGPGTRLTVL.

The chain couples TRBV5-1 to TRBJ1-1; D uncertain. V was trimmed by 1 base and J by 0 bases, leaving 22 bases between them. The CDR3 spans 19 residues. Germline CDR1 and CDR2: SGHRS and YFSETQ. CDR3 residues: CASSLPNTAWGDLNTEAFF. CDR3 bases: TGCGCCAGCAGCTTGCCCAACACGGCTTGGGGAGATTTGAACACTGAAGCTTTCTTT.

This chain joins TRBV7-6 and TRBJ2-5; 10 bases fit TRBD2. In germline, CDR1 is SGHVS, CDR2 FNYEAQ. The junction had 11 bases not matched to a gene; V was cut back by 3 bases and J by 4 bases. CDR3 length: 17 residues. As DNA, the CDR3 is TGTGCCAGCAGCTTCTCTAGCGGGGGTGTCCTCCCAGAGACCCAGTACTTC. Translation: CASSFSSGGVLPETQYF.

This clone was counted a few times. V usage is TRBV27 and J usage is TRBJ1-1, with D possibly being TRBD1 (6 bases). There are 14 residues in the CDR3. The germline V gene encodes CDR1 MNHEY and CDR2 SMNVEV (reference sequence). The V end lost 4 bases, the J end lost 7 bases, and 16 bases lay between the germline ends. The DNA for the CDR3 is TGTGCCAGCAGTTCCCCTGGGGCAGGGGATGAAGCTTTCTTT. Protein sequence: CASSSPGAGDEAFF.

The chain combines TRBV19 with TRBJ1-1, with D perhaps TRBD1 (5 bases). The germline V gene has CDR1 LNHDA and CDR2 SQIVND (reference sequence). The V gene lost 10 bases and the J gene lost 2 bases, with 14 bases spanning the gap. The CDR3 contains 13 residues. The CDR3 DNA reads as TGTGCCACCTTCGACAGAGCCAACACTGAAGCTTTCTTT. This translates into CATFDRANTEAFF.

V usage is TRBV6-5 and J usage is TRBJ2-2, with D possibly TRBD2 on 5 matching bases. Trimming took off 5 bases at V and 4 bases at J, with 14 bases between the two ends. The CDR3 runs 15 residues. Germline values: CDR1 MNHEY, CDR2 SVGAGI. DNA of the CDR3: TGTGCCAGCAGTCACAAGGACTTTGGCACCGGGGAGCTGTTTTTT. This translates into CASSHKDFGTGELFF.

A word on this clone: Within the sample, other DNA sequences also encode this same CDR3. CDR3 bases: TGTGCCAGCAGCGGGATCCGTGGGGGACTAGCGGCTTACGAGCAGTACTTC. Protein product: CASSGIRGGLAAYEQYF. This chain joins TRBV2 and TRBJ2-7, with 11 bases fitting TRBD2. The J segment lost 4 bases and the V segment lost 6 bases, leaving 14 bases of the junction unmatched. This CDR3 comprises 17 residues. The germline CDR1 and CDR2 sequences are SNHLY and FYNNEI.

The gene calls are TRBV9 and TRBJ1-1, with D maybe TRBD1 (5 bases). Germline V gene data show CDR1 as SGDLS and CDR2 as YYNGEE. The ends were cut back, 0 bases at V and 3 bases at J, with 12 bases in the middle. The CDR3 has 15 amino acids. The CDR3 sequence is CASSVVVAGDTEAFF. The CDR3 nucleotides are TGTGCCAGCAGCGTAGTTGTGGCGGGGGACACTGAAGCTTTCTTT.

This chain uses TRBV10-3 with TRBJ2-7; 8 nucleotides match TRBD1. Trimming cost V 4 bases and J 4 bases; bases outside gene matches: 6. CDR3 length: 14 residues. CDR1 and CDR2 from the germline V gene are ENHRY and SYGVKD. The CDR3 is CAISVGQGGYEQYF. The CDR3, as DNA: TGTGCCATCAGTGTTGGACAGGGTGGTTACGAGCAGTACTTC.

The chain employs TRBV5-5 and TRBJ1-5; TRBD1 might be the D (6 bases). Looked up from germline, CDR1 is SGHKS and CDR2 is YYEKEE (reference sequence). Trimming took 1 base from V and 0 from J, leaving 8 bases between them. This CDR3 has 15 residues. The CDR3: CASSLSGVSNQPQHF. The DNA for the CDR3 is TGTGCCAGCAGCTTGTCAGGGGTTAGCAATCAGCCCCAGCATTTT.

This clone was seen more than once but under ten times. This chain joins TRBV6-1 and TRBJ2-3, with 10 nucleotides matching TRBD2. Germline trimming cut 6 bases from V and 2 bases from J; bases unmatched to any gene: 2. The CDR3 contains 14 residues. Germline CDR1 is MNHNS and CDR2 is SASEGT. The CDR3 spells CASSGLADTDTQYF. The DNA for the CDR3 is TGTGCCAGCAGCGGACTAGCGGACACAGATACGCAGTATTTT.

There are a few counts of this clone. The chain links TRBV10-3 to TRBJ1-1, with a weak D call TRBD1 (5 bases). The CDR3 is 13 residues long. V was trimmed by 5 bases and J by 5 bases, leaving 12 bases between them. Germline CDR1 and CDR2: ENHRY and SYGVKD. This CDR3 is CAISIGGGTEAFF. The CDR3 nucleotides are TGTGCCATCAGTATCGGGGGAGGAACTGAAGCTTTCTTT.